The 11 T cell receptor beta chains below were found in one sample sequenced in a study of T-cell reconstitution after alpha-beta-depleted transplantation in children. As it was prepared, the TCRbeta library received unique molecular identifiers. TCRdb redid the calling of the PCR reads with MiXCR, one entry per CDR3 protein. Among some 840,000 distinct CDR3 sequences listed, under 20% were seen once. The source was PBMCs, mostly from graft donor cells, collected 360 days after TCRalphabeta/CD19-depleted stem cell transplant. The source of these receptors is a male patient aged 10 to 17 who had a stem cell transplant for acute lymphoblastic leukemia, so the T cells may come from the graft donor.

The chain couples TRBV6-5 to TRBJ2-2; 7 bases line up with TRBD2. The germline V gene encodes CDR1 MNHEY and CDR2 SVGAGI. This CDR3 is 15 amino acids long. J was trimmed by 1 base and V by 2 bases; bases with no gene match: 1. CDR3 loop: CASSYPSGNTGELFF. As DNA, the CDR3 is TGTGCCAGCAGTTACCCTAGCGGGAACACCGGGGAGCTGTTTTTT.

This clonotype came up a few times. The J gene is TRBJ2-4, the V gene TRBV20-1; 8 bases are shared with TRBD1. Germline V CDR1 and CDR2: DFQATT, SNEGSKA (reference sequence). The CDR3 extends over 14 amino acids. The CDR3 region has the DNA TGCACCAACGATGGGACAGGCTCAAAAAACATTCAGTACTTC. As protein: CTNDGTGSKNIQYF.

This clonotype was seen a few times. The rearrangement links TRBV4-1 to TRBJ2-7; no clear D. Germline V CDR1 and CDR2: MGHRA, YSYEKL. V was trimmed by 2 bases and J by 4 bases, leaving 9 bases between them. CDR3 size: 13 residues. CDR3 loop: CASSQQQMYEQYF. The CDR3 DNA sequence: TGCGCCAGCAGCCAACAACAGATGTACGAGCAGTACTTC.

This clonotype appeared many times. The chain carries TRBV5-1 and TRBJ1-1, with D uncertain. CDR1 is SGHRS, CDR2 YFSETQ, per germline. The CDR3 is made up of 14 amino acids. V shed 0 bases and J shed 6 bases, with 12 bases lying between them. CDR3 DNA sequence: TGCGCCAGCAGCTTGGTCGGGTGGATGGCTGAAGCTTTCTTT. Protein sequence: CASSLVGWMAEAFF.

This clonotype occurred a few times. V gene TRBV7-2 combines with J gene TRBJ2-4; TRBD1 or TRBD2 may be the D gene (5 bases each). Trimming removed 6 bases from V and 8 bases from J, with 11 bases in between. Germline V lookup: CDR1 SGHTA, CDR2 FQGNSA. CDR3 size: 12 residues. CDR3 amino acids: CASRGTDYIQYF. CDR3 DNA sequence: TGTGCCAGCAGGGGGACGGATTACATTCAGTACTTC.

This clonotype was seen more than once but under ten times. This chain connects TRBV27 to TRBJ2-7; TRBD1 might be the D (6 bases). Germline V gene lookup returns CDR1 MNHEY and CDR2 SMNVEV (reference sequence). The CDR3 has 15 residues. Deletions cut 6 bases from V and 0 bases from J, with 15 bases between. Written as DNA, the CDR3 is TGTGCCAGCAGAGATGACAGGAGGTCCTCCTACGAGCAGTACTTC. Translation gives CASRDDRRSSYEQYF.

This clonotype occurred a few times. The chain employs TRBV5-1 and TRBJ2-7; 8 positions agree with TRBD1. The CDR3 loop spans 15 amino acids. Germline V lookup: CDR1 SGHRS, CDR2 YFSETQ. The J segment lost 5 bases and the V segment lost 4 bases, leaving 11 bases of the junction unmatched. The CDR3 loop reads CASSPGQGLTHEQYF. CDR3 nucleotides: TGCGCCAGCAGCCCCGGACAGGGTTTGACCCACGAGCAGTACTTC.

This clonotype was observed a few times. This rearrangement joins TRBV7-8 to TRBJ1-4; no reliable D call. Germline V gives CDR1 SGHVS, CDR2 FQNEAQ. This CDR3 is built from 16 residues. V dropped 5 bases and J dropped 11 bases, with 24 bases sitting between them. Written as DNA, the CDR3 is TGTGCCAGCAGCCCCGAGGTGGGGATCTATCGGAATAAACTGTTTTTT. This translates into CASSPEVGIYRNKLFF.

The chain couples TRBV4-1 to TRBJ1-4; D call uncertain. This CDR3 is built from 15 residues. Germline-derived CDR1 and CDR2 are MGHRA and YSYEKL. The germline V and J ends were trimmed by 5 bases and 8 bases, with 18 bases remaining between them. The CDR3 DNA is TGCGCCAGCAGCTTGAGGGTTCCCTCGGGAGAAAAACTGTTTTTT. It translates to CASSLRVPSGEKLFF.

The V gene is TRBV12-3 or TRBV12-4, the J gene TRBJ2-2, with TRBD1 identical over 7 bases. CDR3 length: 16 amino acids. V lost 6 bases and J lost 1; bases outside the gene matches: 8. In nucleotides, the CDR3 is TGTGCCAGCAGCAAGAGGACAGGAGAGAACACCGGGGAGCTGTTTTTT. It specifies CASSKRTGENTGELFF.

This clonotype has a handful of counts. CDR3 protein: CASKQGWTDTQYF. The CDR3 nucleotides read TGTGCCAGTAAGCAGGGGTGGACAGATACGCAGTATTTT. The chain joins TRBV6-1 to TRBJ2-3, with D possibly matching TRBD1 (6 bases). The CDR3 totals 13 residues. Trimming left V 9 bases short and J 3 bases short, with 13 bases between. The V gene's germline CDR1 is MNHNS and CDR2 SASEGT.